Below are 3 T cell receptor beta chains sequenced from a single sample in a study of T cell changes during pregnancy in multiple sclerosis. Repertoires were generated with immunoSEQ multiplex PCR, while TCRdb's copy carries only in-frame clones and drops some. Of around 75,000 clones detected, nearly 95% appear once; the ten largest clones hold roughly 0.13%. Sequencing was performed on CD4+ T cells from peripheral blood mononuclear cells, taken after pregnancy. These TCRs come from a female donor with multiple sclerosis, enrolled in a pregnancy study.

The rearrangement uses TRBV6-5 and TRBJ2-5; a possible D gene is TRBD1 (6 bases). Germline CDR1 is MNHEY and CDR2 is SVGAGI. With 0 bases removed from V and 6 bases from J, the gap between germline ends came to 11 bases. The CDR3 spans 14 residues. For the CDR3, the DNA is TGTGCCAGCAGTTACTCGAACAGGGTTAAGACCCAGTACTTC. Its translation: CASSYSNRVKTQYF.

V gene TRBV14 combines with J gene TRBJ2-1; 7 nucleotides match TRBD1. The CDR3 has 16 residues. Germline loops: CDR1 SGHDN, CDR2 FVKESK. Trimming took 0 bases from V and 6 from J; bases not matched to a gene: 8. This CDR3 reads CASSQDGKGAVNEQFF. Written as DNA, the CDR3 is TGTGCCAGCAGCCAAGATGGAAAGGGGGCGGTCAATGAGCAGTTCTTC. Full variable domain (rest looked up from reference TRBV14 and TRBJ2-1): EAGVTQFPSHSVIEKGQTVTLRCDPISGHDNLYWYRRVMGKEIKFLLHFVKESKQDESGMPNNRFLAERTGGTYSTLKVQPAELEDSGVYFCASSQDGKGAVNEQFFGPGTRLTVL.

This chain joins TRBV25-1 and TRBJ1-1; tentatively, D is TRBD1 (6 bases). Germline CDR1 and CDR2: MGHDK and SYGVNS. With 6 bases removed from V and 4 bases from J, the gap between germline ends came to 18 bases. There are 15 residues in the CDR3. CDR3 sequence (DNA): TGTGCCAGCAGAGCAGGGGACCGCTCGGGCACTGAAGCTTTCTTT. As protein: CASRAGDRSGTEAFF.